The rows below give T cell receptor beta chains drawn from one sample of a study of blood T cells in healthy people across ages. TCRdb reprocessed the 5' RACE reads with MiXCR, giving one entry per CDR3 protein. The sample consists of around 1,000,000 distinct CDR3 sequences, under 40% of them appearing once. The sample comprised blood. These receptors came from a man aged 18 to 35 in good health. Both conserved end residues are part of each CDR3. D genes are given only for firm matches. Not all rows give a size; the values are once, few, many and, for expanded clones, a class.

j_call,clone_size,v_call,d_call,cdr3_aa,cdr3_nt
TRBJ1-2,many,TRBV18,NA,CASSPQGPLGNNYGYTF,TGTGCCAGCTCACCACAGGGACCGCTGGGGAATAACTATGGCTACACCTTC
TRBJ2-3,NA,TRBV7-9,NA,CASSLVQGTTDTQYF,TGTGCCAGCAGCTTAGTTCAGGGTACCACAGATACGCAGTATTTT
TRBJ2-7,few,TRBV20-1,NA,CSARDLGGHYEQYF,TGCAGTGCTAGAGATCTAGGAGGACACTACGAGCAGTACTTC
TRBJ2-5,NA,TRBV7-2,TRBD1,CASSFDRVGETQYF,TGTGCCAGCAGCTTCGACAGGGTCGGGGAGACCCAGTACTTC
TRBJ1-5,NA,TRBV7-3,NA,CVSSLTNTGHQHF,TGTGTCAGCAGCTTAACCAATACAGGGCACCAGCATTTT
TRBJ2-2,NA,TRBV7-6,TRBD2,CASSSTSGWVSGELFF,TGTGCCAGCAGCTCTACTAGCGGCTGGGTTTCCGGGGAGCTGTTTTTT
TRBJ2-1,few,TRBV7-9,NA,CASSSRQHESYNEQFF,TGTGCCAGCAGCAGTAGGCAGCATGAGTCCTACAATGAGCAGTTCTTC
TRBJ1-2,NA,TRBV6-1,TRBD1,CASSDPGQGALNGYTF,TGTGCCAGCAGTGACCCCGGACAGGGTGCTCTTAATGGCTACACCTTC
TRBJ1-2,few,TRBV21-1,NA,CASSNRTPPGGSFGYTF,TGTGCCAGCAGCAACCGAACGCCCCCCGGGGGCTCGTTTGGCTACACCTTC
TRBJ2-3,NA,TRBV5-1,NA,CASSLASFNTDTQYF,TGCGCCAGCAGCTTGGCCAGCTTTAACACAGATACGCAGTATTTT
TRBJ1-5,once,TRBV27,NA,CASSFLRGQPQHF,TGTGCCAGCAGTTTTCTTAGGGGTCAGCCCCAGCATTTT
TRBJ2-3,few,TRBV7-8,TRBD1,CASSPRQGGFTDTQYF,TGTGCCAGCAGCCCGAGACAGGGTGGGTTCACAGATACGCAGTATTTT
TRBJ2-3,few,TRBV4-3,TRBD2,CASSQRDYTDTQYF,TGCGCCAGCAGCCAACGGGACTACACAGATACGCAGTATTTT
TRBJ2-3,NA,TRBV27,TRBD1,CASTPDRGSTDTQYF,TGTGCCAGCACCCCCGACAGGGGTTCTACAGATACGCAGTATTTT
TRBJ1-4,NA,TRBV6-5,NA,CASRETDREKLFF,TGTGCCAGCAGGGAGACAGATCGTGAAAAACTGTTTTTT
TRBJ2-3,NA,TRBV7-9,NA,CASSSGREGASTDTQYF,TGTGCCAGCAGCTCCGGCAGGGAAGGGGCTAGCACAGATACGCAGTATTTT
TRBJ2-2,NA,TRBV27,NA,CASSWGASNTGELFF,TGTGCCAGCAGTTGGGGGGCTTCGAACACCGGGGAGCTGTTTTTT
TRBJ2-3,NA,TRBV20-1,TRBD2,CSARDQVAGGHHTDTQYF,TGCAGTGCTAGAGATCAAGTAGCGGGGGGCCATCACACAGATACGCAGTATTTT
TRBJ2-3,NA,TRBV20-1,TRBD2,CSARDGSGGGHTQYF,TGCAGTGCTAGAGATGGTAGCGGGGGCGGGCATACGCAGTATTTT
TRBJ2-3,NA,TRBV2,TRBD2,CASGIGGDTDTQYF,TGTGCCAGCGGTATCGGGGGGGACACAGATACGCAGTATTTT
TRBJ2-5,few,TRBV6-1,NA,CASRWVGNEQYF,TGTGCCAGTCGGTGGGTCGGAAATGAGCAGTACTTC
TRBJ1-2,few,TRBV4-3,NA,CASSQYMGSDYGYTF,TGCGCCAGCAGCCAATACATGGGGAGTGACTATGGCTACACCTTC